This entry lists 9 T cell receptor beta chains sequenced from one sample in a study of tumor-infiltrating lymphocytes in primary liver carcinoma. Each 20-30 mg portion of unsorted bulk tissue served as the source for co-extraction of RNA and DNA. A primer in the constant region served to generate TCR beta cDNA from roughly 450 ng of total RNA. Library construction for TCR beta comprised three nested multiplex PCR rounds performed with slightly modified ARM-PCR. Running around 10 cycles apiece, the first two PCR rounds relied on TRBV1-TRBV30 forward primers together with a C-beta reverse primer. TCRdb recomputed calls from the multiplex PCR reads with MiXCR, one row per CDR3 protein. Found here are 55,000 to 65,000 distinct CDR3 sequences, about two thirds of them singletons; the top ten hold 55% to 70%. Sequencing was performed on liver tumor tissue from sampling region 2. Subset of the sample: tumor region T2, inferior pole. The receptors derive from a man between 40 and 49 years old with primary liver carcinoma and hepatitis B virus infection.

As to this clonotype: The germline gene is not matched at one end of the junction; a read error may be the cause. The CDR3 DNA is TGCGCCAGCAGCTTATACCGGCTAGATAGTGAGCAGTCCTTC. Translated, it gives CASSLYRLDSEQSF. The rearrangement joins TRBV11-2 to TRBJ2-1; D not certain. The CDR3 spans 14 residues. The germline gives CDR1 SGHAT, CDR2 FQNNGV.

On this clonotype: Mismatch with germline at one junction end may stem from a read error. The chain links TRBV7-8 to TRBJ2-2; 12 bases fit TRBD2. Germline values: CDR1 SGHVS, CDR2 FQNEAQ. CDR3 size: 17 residues. The CDR3 here is CASSFRTSGANTGELPF. The DNA of the CDR3 is TGTGCCAGTAGCTTCCGGACTAGCGGGGCGAACACCGGGGAGCTGCCTTTT.

Remarks on this clonotype: At one boundary the junction diverges from the germline segment, which might be a read error. The J gene is TRBJ2-3, the V gene TRBV5-5, with D perhaps TRBD2 (5 bases). The germline CDR1 and CDR2 sequences are SGHKS and YYEKEE (reference sequence). The CDR3 spans 12 residues. The CDR3 bases are TGTGCCAGCGGCTTAGGACTCGATACGCAGTATTTT. It encodes CASGLGLDTQYF.

On this clonotype: One end of the junction fails to match germline, which may point to a read error. The chain is built from TRBV11-2 and TRBJ2-2, with D perhaps matching TRBD2 (5 bases). The CDR3 is 13 amino acids. Germline V gene lookup returns CDR1 SGHAT and CDR2 FQNNGV. CDR3 in amino acids: CASSLGVAGELLF. As DNA, the CDR3 is TGTGCCAGCAGCCTAGGTGTGGCCGGGGAGCTGCTTTTT. Full variable domain (rest looked up from reference TRBV11-2 and TRBJ2-2): EAGVAQSPRYKIIEKRQSVAFWCNPISGHATLYWYQQILGQGPKLLIQFQNNGVVDDSQLPKDRFSAERLKGVDSTLKIQPAKLEDSAVYLCASSLGVAGELLFGEGSRLTVL.

On this clonotype: The CDR3 does not end in the conserved phenylalanine or tryptophan, so this is likely a read error. This chain joins TRBV11-2 and TRBJ2-5; 7 bases align to TRBD1. Germline lookup yields CDR1 SGHAT and CDR2 FQNNGV. This CDR3 contains 16 residues. The CDR3 nucleotides are TGCGCCAGCAGCCAAACTCCTGGCAGGGGGAAGGAGACCCAGTACTCC. Its protein is CASSQTPGRGKETQYS.

This clonotype has at least ten counts. This chain joins TRBV29-1 and TRBJ1-1, with no clear D. The length of the CDR3 is 12 residues. Germline lookup yields CDR1 SQVTM and CDR2 ANQGSEA. V lost 6 bases, J lost 2 bases, and 10 bases lay in between. The CDR3 region has the DNA TGCAGCGTGGTAACAGCTAACACTGAAGCTTTCTTT. As protein: CSVVTANTEAFF.

About this clonotype: At one end the junction does not follow the germline gene, possibly because of a read error. This rearrangement joins TRBV14 to TRBJ1-1; D uncertain. CDR1 is SGHDN, CDR2 FVKESK, per germline. The CDR3 has 15 residues. Here the CDR3 reads CASNQAFGRSTEAFF. CDR3 DNA sequence: TGTGCCAGCAACCAAGCCTTTGGCAGGAGCACTGAAGCTTTCTTT.

A note on this clonotype: This sequence may be a read error, since a much larger clone differs from it by one base. Written as DNA, the CDR3 is TGTGCCAGCAGCTTAGGAAATGCAGGCGATGAGCAGTTCTTC. Protein sequence: CASSLGNAGDEQFF. J is TRBJ2-1 and V is TRBV7-9; D unresolved. The germline V and J ends were trimmed by 1 base and 8 bases, with 12 bases remaining between them. Germline CDR1 is SEHNR and CDR2 is FQNEAQ (reference sequence). CDR3 length: 14 amino acids.

Worth noting for this clonotype: Possible read error: a much larger clone is one base away. V usage is TRBV5-1 and J usage is TRBJ2-1, with 11 bases matching TRBD2. CDR1 SGHRS and CDR2 YFSETQ come from the germline V gene. The trim removed 6 bases at V and 2 bases at J, leaving 4 bases unmatched. This CDR3 has 15 residues. In DNA form, the CDR3 reads TGCGCCAGCACCCCACTAGCGGGGGCCTACAATGAGCAGTTCTTC. It yields the protein CASTPLAGAYNEQFF.